The rows below give T cell receptor beta chains drawn from one sample of a study of blood T cell repertoires in COVID-19. Some clones are missing from TCRdb's copy, which holds only in-frame ones; the method was immunoSEQ multiplex PCR. The table lists 150,000 to 200,000 clones, around 90% of them singletons. Material for sequencing was peripheral blood. The receptors originated from a human donor in a cohort sampled during active COVID-19. Both conserved end residues are part of each CDR3.

TRBV9	CASSVASGGANEQFF
TRBV7-9	CASSFYEREAFF
TRBV2	CASTPARDQAYEQYF
TRBV7-9	CASSLAAATQYF
TRBV23-1	CASSHTTGVAKNIQYF
TRBV7-9	CASSLGTSGPDTQYF
TRBV28	CASSSGTGTISGYTF
TRBV19	CASKTDSSGANVLTF
TRBV2	CASKILAGGPDTQYF
TRBV19	CAIPGGPEGSGANVLTF
TRBV2	CASSEGGTAGDNEQFF
TRBV19	CASSHRDRGYEQYF
TRBV7-2	CASSPSLEVSYEQYF
TRBV5-5	CASSLRATGSYNEQFF